This TCR beta chain was retrieved from a study of OX40 agonist ivuxolimab in advanced cancers. Study at large: Two patients with cutaneous melanoma and one with hepatocellular carcinoma, three in total, showed partial responses.

Germline loops: CDR1 SGHTA, CDR2 FQGTGA. The CDR3 covers 16 residues. V lost 5 bases, J lost 8 bases, and 21 bases lay in between. Clones were read by immunoSEQ multiplex PCR, and TCRdb kept only the in-frame ones, dropping some. Of 45,000 to 65,000 clones listed, approximately 75% are singletons. The source is an adult with an advanced solid tumor such as melanoma, head and neck, liver or kidney cancer. The chain uses TRBV7-3 and TRBJ2-2; maybe TRBD2 (5 bases). This specimen consisted of CD4+ or CD8+ T cells sorted from blood, obtained in a trial of the OX40 agonist ivuxolimab. CDR3 in amino acids: CASSAFLAVGVGELFF. CDR3 DNA sequence: TGTGCCAGCAGCGCGTTCCTAGCTGTCGGAGTAGGGGAGCTGTTTTTT.